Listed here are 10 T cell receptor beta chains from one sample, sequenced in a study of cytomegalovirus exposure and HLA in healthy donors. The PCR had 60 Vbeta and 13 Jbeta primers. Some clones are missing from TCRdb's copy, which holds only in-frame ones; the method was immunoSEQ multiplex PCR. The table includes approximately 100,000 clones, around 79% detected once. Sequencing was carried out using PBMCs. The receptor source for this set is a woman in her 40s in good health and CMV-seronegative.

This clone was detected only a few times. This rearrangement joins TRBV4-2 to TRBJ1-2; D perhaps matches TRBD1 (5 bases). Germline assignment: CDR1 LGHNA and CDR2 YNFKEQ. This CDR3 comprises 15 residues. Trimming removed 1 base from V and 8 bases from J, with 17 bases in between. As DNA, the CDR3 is TGTGCCAGCAGCCAAGTAGGAGCAGGGTTGTTGGGCTACACCTTC. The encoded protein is CASSQVGAGLLGYTF.

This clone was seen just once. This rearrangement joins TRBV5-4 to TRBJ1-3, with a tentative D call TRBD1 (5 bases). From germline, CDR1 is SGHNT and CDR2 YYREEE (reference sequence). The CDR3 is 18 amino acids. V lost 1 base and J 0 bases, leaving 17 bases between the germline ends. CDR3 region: CASSLLGHSKSSGNTIYF. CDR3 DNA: TGTGCCAGCAGCTTGTTAGGACATTCGAAGAGCTCTGGAAACACCATATATTTT.

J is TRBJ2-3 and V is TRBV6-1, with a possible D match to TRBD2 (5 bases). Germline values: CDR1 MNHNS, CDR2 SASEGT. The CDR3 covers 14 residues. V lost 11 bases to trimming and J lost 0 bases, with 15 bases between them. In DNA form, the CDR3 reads TGTGCCTCCACGCTACGGGGAAGCACAGATACGCAGTATTTT. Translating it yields CASTLRGSTDTQYF.

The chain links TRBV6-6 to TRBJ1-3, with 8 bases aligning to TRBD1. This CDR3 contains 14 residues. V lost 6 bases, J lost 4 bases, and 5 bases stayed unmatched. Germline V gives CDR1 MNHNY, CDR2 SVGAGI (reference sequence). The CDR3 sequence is CASSQDRAGNTIYF. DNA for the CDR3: TGTGCCAGCAGCCAGGACAGGGCCGGAAACACCATATATTTT.

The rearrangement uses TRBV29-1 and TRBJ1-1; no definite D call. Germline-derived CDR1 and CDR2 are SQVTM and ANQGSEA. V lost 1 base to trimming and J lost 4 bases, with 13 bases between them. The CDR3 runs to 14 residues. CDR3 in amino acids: CSVEGGREGTEAFF. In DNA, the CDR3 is TGCAGCGTTGAAGGTGGAAGGGAGGGCACTGAAGCTTTCTTT.

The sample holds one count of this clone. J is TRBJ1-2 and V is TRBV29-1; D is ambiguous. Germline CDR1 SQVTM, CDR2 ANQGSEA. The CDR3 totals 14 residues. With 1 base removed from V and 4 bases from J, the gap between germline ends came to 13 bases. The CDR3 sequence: CSVEVPHSGYGYTF. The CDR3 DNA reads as TGCAGCGTTGAAGTCCCCCATAGCGGCTATGGCTACACCTTC.

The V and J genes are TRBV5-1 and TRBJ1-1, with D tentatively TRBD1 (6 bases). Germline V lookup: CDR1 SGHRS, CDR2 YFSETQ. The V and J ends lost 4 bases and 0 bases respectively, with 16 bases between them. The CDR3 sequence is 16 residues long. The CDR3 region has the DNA TGCGCCAGCAGCCCAGATCGACAGGAACTGAACACTGAAGCTTTCTTT. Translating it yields CASSPDRQELNTEAFF.

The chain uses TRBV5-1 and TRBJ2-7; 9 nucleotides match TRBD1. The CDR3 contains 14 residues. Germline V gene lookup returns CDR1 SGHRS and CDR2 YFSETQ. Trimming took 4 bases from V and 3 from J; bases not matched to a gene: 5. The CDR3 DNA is TGCGCCAGCAGCAGGACAGGGGTTATCTACGAGCAGTACTTC. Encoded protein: CASSRTGVIYEQYF.

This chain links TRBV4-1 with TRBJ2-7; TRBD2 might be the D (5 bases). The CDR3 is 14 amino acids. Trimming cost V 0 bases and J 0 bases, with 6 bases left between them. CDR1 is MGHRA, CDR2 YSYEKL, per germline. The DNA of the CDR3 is TGCGCCAGCAGCCAAGAGGGGAGCTCCTACGAGCAGTACTTC. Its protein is CASSQEGSSYEQYF.

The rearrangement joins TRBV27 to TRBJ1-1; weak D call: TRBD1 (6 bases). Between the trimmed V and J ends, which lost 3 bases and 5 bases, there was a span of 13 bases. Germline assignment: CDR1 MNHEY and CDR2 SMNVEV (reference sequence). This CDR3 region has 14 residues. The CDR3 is CASSFTGSGTEAFF. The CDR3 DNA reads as TGTGCCAGCAGTTTTACAGGGTCCGGGACTGAAGCTTTCTTT.